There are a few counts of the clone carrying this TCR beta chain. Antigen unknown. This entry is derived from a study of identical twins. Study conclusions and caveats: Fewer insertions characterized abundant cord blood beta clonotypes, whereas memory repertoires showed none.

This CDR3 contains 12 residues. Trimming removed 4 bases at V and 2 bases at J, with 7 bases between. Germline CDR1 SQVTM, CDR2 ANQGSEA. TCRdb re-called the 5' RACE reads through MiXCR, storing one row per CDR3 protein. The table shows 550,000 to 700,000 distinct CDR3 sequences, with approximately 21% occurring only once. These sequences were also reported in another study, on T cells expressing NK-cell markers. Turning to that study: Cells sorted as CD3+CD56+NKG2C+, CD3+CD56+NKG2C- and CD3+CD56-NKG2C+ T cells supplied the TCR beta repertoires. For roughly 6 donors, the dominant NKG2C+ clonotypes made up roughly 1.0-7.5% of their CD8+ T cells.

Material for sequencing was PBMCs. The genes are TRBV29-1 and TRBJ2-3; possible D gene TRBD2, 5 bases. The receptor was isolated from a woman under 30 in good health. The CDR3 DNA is TGCAGCGTTGCGGGGAACACAGATACGCAGTATTTT. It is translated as CSVAGNTDTQYF.